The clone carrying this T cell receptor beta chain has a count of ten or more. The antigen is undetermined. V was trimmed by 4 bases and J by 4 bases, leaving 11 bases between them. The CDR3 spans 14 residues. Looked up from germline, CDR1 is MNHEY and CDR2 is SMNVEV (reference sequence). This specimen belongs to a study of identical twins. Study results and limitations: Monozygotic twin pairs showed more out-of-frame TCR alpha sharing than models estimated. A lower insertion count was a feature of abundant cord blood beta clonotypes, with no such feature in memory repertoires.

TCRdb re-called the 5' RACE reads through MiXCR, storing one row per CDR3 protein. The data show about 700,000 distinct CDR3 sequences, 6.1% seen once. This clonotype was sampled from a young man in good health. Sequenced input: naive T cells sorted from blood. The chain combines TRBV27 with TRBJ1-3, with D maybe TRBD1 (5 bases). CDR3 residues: CASSWSGIGNTIYF. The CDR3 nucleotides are TGTGCCAGCAGTTGGTCAGGGATCGGAAACACCATATATTTT.